This T cell receptor beta chain derives from a study of vaccination and CD4 T cells after COVID-19. Background on the study: Either a CEFX pool, an HIV-1 Nef pool, or no peptide was added to control cultures. The study, taken as a whole, reports: The study sampled relatively few convalescent patients and omitted early post-infection timepoints.

The Oncomine TCR Beta short-read assay was applied to DNA of cultured CD4+ T cells. TCRdb reprocessed the PCR reads via MiXCR and lists one record per CDR3 protein. The table lists fewer than 13,000 distinct CDR3 sequences, around 50% of them singletons. The treatment denotes: approximately 11-day PBMC culture with coronavirus spike peptide pools or control peptides (ViraFEST assay). Expanded clonotypes were found by TCR sequencing after peptide-pool stimulation (ViraFEST). This clonotype was seen more than once but under ten times. What it binds is not known. V lost 8 bases and J lost 2, with 16 bases in between. In germline, CDR1 is SNHLY, CDR2 FYNNEI. This CDR3 is built from 15 residues.

V usage is TRBV2 and J usage is TRBJ2-1, with D unclear. This receptor was taken from a human donor who had recovered from COVID-19. The sequenced material came from CD4+ T cells from blood, cultured in vitro. CDR3 protein: CASWGYSNPYNEQFF. DNA of the CDR3: TGTGCCAGCTGGGGTTATAGCAACCCCTACAATGAGCAGTTCTTC.